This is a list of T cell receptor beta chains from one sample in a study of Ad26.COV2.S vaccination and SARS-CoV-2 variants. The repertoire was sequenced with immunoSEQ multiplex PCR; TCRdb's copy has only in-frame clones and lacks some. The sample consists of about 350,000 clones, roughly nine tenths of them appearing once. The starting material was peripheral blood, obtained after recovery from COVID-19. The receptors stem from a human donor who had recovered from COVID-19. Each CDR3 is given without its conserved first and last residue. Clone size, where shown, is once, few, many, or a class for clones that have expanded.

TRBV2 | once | ASSAGSNNEKLF
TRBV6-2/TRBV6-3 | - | ASSPGTGGARPQH
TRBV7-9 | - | ASTLAAQETQY
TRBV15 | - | ATSRETGGNYEQY
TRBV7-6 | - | ASSYASGTGRETQY
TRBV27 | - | ASSLEGKGQPQH
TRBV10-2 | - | ASSPTSGVTYEQY
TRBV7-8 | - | ASSLGLAGVYEQY
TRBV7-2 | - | ASSLQVRSADTQY
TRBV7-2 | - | ASSLIGNRVNTGELF
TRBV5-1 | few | ASSSDRSIYGYT
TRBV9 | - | ASSVVGGANNIQY
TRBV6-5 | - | ASRDRVLNEQY
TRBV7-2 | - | ASSLDATDTQY
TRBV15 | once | ATSTRGSNEKLF
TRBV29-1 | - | SVSGNTEAF
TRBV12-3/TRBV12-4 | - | ASSLPGPQY
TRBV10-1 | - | ASSESPLPTGELF
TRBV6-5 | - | ASSRTGGAYEQY
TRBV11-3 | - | ASSQGGHTEAF
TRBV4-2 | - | ASSQDRRTSYSPLH
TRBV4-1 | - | ASSPPQAGGRGYT
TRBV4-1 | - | ASSHPRSPNGYT
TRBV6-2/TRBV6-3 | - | ASSQEVTGELF
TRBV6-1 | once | ASTPISGGREQY
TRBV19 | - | ASSGGREYTEAF
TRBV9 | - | ASSVGDLGDTEAF
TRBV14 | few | ASSHGRTEAF
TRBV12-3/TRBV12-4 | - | ASSSTWKDTQY
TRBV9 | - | ASSVGGRQEDSPLH
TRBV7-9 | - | ASSRDRIPNQPQH
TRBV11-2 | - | ASSYYQISWPQH
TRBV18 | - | ASSPAGPIPNTQY
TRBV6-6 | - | ASSYADISYNSPLH
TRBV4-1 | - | ASSPSGGLDTGELF
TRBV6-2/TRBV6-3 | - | ASSFWRRGPETGYT
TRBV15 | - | ATSMGQGTEAF
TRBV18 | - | ASSARATIYEQY
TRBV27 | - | ASKTGQSHNSPLH
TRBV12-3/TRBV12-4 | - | ASSGLDYEQY
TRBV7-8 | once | ATSGGGVYGYT
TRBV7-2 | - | ASSLSEF
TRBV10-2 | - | ASDGTSGGPKETQY
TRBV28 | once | ASSDSAGRLDTEAF
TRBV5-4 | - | ASSSGGGGLYGYT
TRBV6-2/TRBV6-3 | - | ASSPMGGLADTQY
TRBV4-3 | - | ASSQVLDAGVNTEAF